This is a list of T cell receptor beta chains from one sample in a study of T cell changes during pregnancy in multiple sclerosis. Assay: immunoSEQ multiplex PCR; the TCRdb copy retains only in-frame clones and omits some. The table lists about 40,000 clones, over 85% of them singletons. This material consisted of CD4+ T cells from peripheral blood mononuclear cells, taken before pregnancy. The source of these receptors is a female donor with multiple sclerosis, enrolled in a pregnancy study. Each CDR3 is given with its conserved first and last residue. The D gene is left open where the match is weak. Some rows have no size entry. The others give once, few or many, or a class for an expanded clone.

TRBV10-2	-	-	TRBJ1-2	TGCGCCAGCAGTGTTGGGGCAGGCCTCGGCTACACCTTC	CASSVGAGLGYTF
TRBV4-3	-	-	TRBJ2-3	TGCGCCAGCAGCCAAGCAGTCTACAGGGCTGGCGATACGCAGTATTTT	CASSQAVYRAGDTQYF
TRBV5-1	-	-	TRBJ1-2	TGCGCCAGCAGCGAGGATAACTATGGCTACACCTTC	CASSEDNYGYTF
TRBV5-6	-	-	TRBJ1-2	TGTGCCAGCAGTTTGACAGACTATGGCTACACCTTC	CASSLTDYGYTF
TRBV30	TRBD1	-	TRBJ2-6	TGTGCCTGGAGTCCTGGGACAGGAGGGTCTGGGGCCAACGTCCTGACTTTC	CAWSPGTGGSGANVLTF
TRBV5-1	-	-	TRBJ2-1	TGCGCCAGCAGCTCACGTGGGATGGGAGTATACAATGAGCAGTTCTTC	CASSSRGMGVYNEQFF
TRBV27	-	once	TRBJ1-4	TGTGCCAGCGGCGTTAGGAGGGGTGAAAAACTGTTTTTT	CASGVRRGEKLFF
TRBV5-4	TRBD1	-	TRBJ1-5	TGTGCCAGCAGCTCGAATGCGACAGGGGCTGGGCAGCCCCAGCATTTT	CASSSNATGAGQPQHF
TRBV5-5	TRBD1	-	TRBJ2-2	TGTGCCAGCAGCTTCGGGCAGGGGGCTAAAAACACCGGGGAGCTGTTTTTT	CASSFGQGAKNTGELFF
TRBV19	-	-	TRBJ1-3	TGTGCCAGTAGTATAGTAGGACAACGGCTGGGAAACACCATATATTTT	CASSIVGQRLGNTIYF
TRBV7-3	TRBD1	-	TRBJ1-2	TGTGCCAGCAGCTCTCCTGGGACAGTCTACACCTTC	CASSSPGTVYTF
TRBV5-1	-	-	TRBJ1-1	TGCGCCAGCAGCCAGGGCAGGGGACCCACCACTGAAGCTTTCTTT	CASSQGRGPTTEAFF
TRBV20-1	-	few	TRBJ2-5	TGCAGTGCTTACAGCCGAGAGACCCAGTACTTC	CSAYSRETQYF
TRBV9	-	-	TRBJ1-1	TGTGCCAGCAGCCCCAGGGCCAGCCCGGACACTGAAGCTTTCTTT	CASSPRASPDTEAFF